One and the same sample provided the 18 T cell receptor beta chains below, sequenced in a study of human T cells and chemical hapten exposure. Time point of the sample: patch test 3, about 24 weeks after DPC sensitization. Documented treatment: therapeutic diphenylcyclopropenone sensitization with weekly scalp DPC. MiXCR, run by TCRdb on the RACE reads, gives a single entry per CDR3 protein. The repertoire includes 95,000 to 150,000 distinct CDR3 sequences, roughly 10% of them detected once, and 2% to 2.5% sits in the top ten. The material was whole blood, obtained in connection with sensitization to the hapten diphenylcyclopropenone (DPC). These receptors all stem from a woman in her forties or fifties with alopecia areata. Some clones in this sample may be carry-over from other donors' samples.

This clonotype was seen more than once but under ten times. This chain links TRBV29-1 with TRBJ2-7; D not certain. Germline CDR1 SQVTM, CDR2 ANQGSEA. This CDR3 has 11 amino acids. The germline V and J ends were trimmed by 1 base and 4 bases, with 5 bases remaining between them. The CDR3 sequence: CSVEVEYEQYF. The CDR3 region has the DNA TGCAGCGTTGAAGTGGAGTACGAGCAGTACTTC.

The chain couples TRBV28 to TRBJ2-3; TRBD1 agrees at 8 bases. With 4 bases clipped from V and 0 bases from J, the junction kept 3 bases outside the gene matches. CDR3 size: 15 residues. Germline CDR1 reads MDHEN; CDR2 reads SYDVKM. CDR3 nucleotides: TGTGCCAGCAGTTCCCGACAGGGGAGCACAGATACGCAGTATTTT. It yields the protein CASSSRQGSTDTQYF.

This clonotype turned up a few times. J is TRBJ2-7 and V is TRBV4-2; TRBD1 might be the D (6 bases). V shed 5 bases and J shed 6 bases, with 14 bases lying between them. CDR3 length: 13 amino acids. Germline CDR1 is LGHNA and CDR2 is YNFKEQ. CDR3 DNA sequence: TGTGCCAGCAGCGAAGGGGGTACCCTCGAGCAGTACTTC. Protein product: CASSEGGTLEQYF.

This clonotype was seen only a few times. This chain joins TRBV2 and TRBJ1-1; weak D call: TRBD1 (6 bases). Germline V gene sequence: CDR1 SNHLY, CDR2 FYNNEI. This CDR3 region has 16 residues. Trimming took 7 bases from V and 0 from J, leaving 18 bases between them. The CDR3 is CASNHKGRGMNTEAFF. In nucleotides, the CDR3 is TGTGCCAGCAACCATAAGGGGAGGGGGATGAACACTGAAGCTTTCTTT.

This clonotype was seen many times. The chain couples TRBV27 to TRBJ2-1; D not resolved. This CDR3 contains 14 residues. Trimming cost V 5 bases and J 2 bases, with 10 bases left between them. CDR1 is MNHEY and CDR2 is SMNVEV in the germline V gene (reference sequence). The DNA of the CDR3 is TGTGCCAGCAGTCCCGATAGACCCTACAATGAGCAGTTCTTC. Protein: CASSPDRPYNEQFF.

This clonotype has more than one count but fewer than ten. The gene calls are TRBV28 and TRBJ1-5, with D hard to call. Germline V gene lookup returns CDR1 MDHEN and CDR2 SYDVKM. The CDR3 runs 12 residues. Trimming pared 9 bases from V and 0 bases from J, leaving 6 bases between. CDR3 bases: TGTGCCAGTAGGGTTAGCAATCAGCCCCAGCATTTT. Protein sequence: CASRVSNQPQHF. Full variable domain (outside the CDR3, taken from reference TRBV28 and TRBJ1-5): DVKVTQSSRYLVKRTGEKVFLECVQDMDHENMFWYRQDPGLGLRLIYFSYDVKMKEKGDIPEGYSVSREKKERFSLILESASTNQTSMYLCASRVSNQPQHFGDGTRLSIL.

The chain is built from TRBV20-1 and TRBJ1-1; D remains unclear. CDR3 length: 14 residues. The V end was cut by 0 bases, the J end by 0 bases, with 8 bases between. CDR1 and CDR2 (germline): DFQATT, SNEGSKA (reference sequence). The chain's CDR3 is CSARDWKMNTEAFF. The CDR3 coding sequence is TGCAGTGCTAGAGATTGGAAGATGAACACTGAAGCTTTCTTT.

The chain links TRBV2 to TRBJ2-2, with 9 bases lining up with TRBD2. Germline-derived CDR1 and CDR2 are SNHLY and FYNNEI. The CDR3 totals 17 residues. Germline trimming cut 5 bases from V and 6 bases from J; bases unmatched to any gene: 13. This chain's CDR3 is CASSLGGRAVFAGELFF. The DNA for the CDR3 is TGTGCCAGCAGTCTGGGCGGGAGGGCCGTCTTCGCCGGGGAGCTGTTTTTT.

This clonotype occurred a few times. The chain links TRBV11-2 to TRBJ1-1, with D unclear. V dropped 5 bases and J dropped 6 bases, with 16 bases sitting between them. The germline V gene has CDR1 SGHAT and CDR2 FQNNGV. CDR3 length equals 14 residues. The CDR3 spells CASSPFLGGAEAFF. The CDR3 DNA follows: TGTGCCAGCAGCCCCTTTCTGGGAGGCGCTGAAGCTTTCTTT.

The chain links TRBV12-3 or TRBV12-4 to TRBJ2-2; D is perhaps TRBD1 (5 bases). This CDR3 is 14 amino acids long. V lost 0 bases and J lost 4, with 6 bases in between. The CDR3 protein is CASSLAGVTGELFF. The CDR3 DNA reads TGTGCCAGCAGTTTAGCAGGGGTCACCGGGGAGCTGTTTTTT.

V is TRBV5-1 and J is TRBJ1-1, with a weak D call TRBD1 (5 bases). The length of the CDR3 is 14 residues. Germline V gives CDR1 SGHRS, CDR2 YFSETQ. V was clipped by 0 bases and J by 7 bases, with 13 bases between them. In DNA, the CDR3 is TGCGCCAGCAGCTTGGTCGGGGGACGCGATGAAGCTTTCTTT. It is translated as CASSLVGGRDEAFF.

This clonotype was found many times. The chain links TRBV7-6 to TRBJ2-3; the D gene could be TRBD1 or TRBD2 (6 bases each). This CDR3 has 16 amino acids. Trimming took 1 base from V and 0 from J, leaving 11 bases between them. Germline-derived CDR1 and CDR2 are SGHVS and FNYEAQ. In DNA form, the CDR3 reads TGTGCCAGCAGCTTAGGGGGGGCCTCTAGCACAGATACGCAGTATTTT. Translated: CASSLGGASSTDTQYF.

This clonotype appeared many times. This chain uses TRBV11-3 with TRBJ2-7, with 7 bases fitting TRBD1. Germline V gene sequence: CDR1 SGHNT, CDR2 YENEEA. This CDR3 region has 16 residues. V trimming: 5 bases; J trimming: 3 bases; junction bases outside the gene matches: 13. The CDR3 sequence is CASSLLGQRNFYEQYF. The CDR3 nucleotides are TGTGCCAGCAGCCTATTGGGACAGAGAAACTTCTACGAGCAGTACTTC.

V usage is TRBV18 and J usage is TRBJ2-3, with 7 bases aligning to TRBD1. The CDR3 has 19 amino acids. The germline CDR1 and CDR2 sequences are KGHSH and LQKENI. Unmatched junction bases numbered 17, after V lost 3 bases and J lost 2 bases. The CDR3 is CASSPDRPGRGLHTDTQYF. The CDR3 DNA sequence: TGTGCCAGCTCACCGGACAGGCCCGGCCGGGGTCTCCACACAGATACGCAGTATTTT. Supplemented by reference TRBV18 and TRBJ2-3, the full variable domain reads NAGVMQNPRHLVRRRGQEARLRCSPMKGHSHVYWYRQLPEEGLKFMVYLQKENIIDESGMPKERFSAEFPKEGPSILRIQQVVRGDSAAYFCASSPDRPGRGLHTDTQYFGPGTRLTVL.

CDR3 DNA: TGTGCCAGCATAGATTTAGGACTTTACAATGAGCAGTTCTTC. Translated, it gives CASIDLGLYNEQFF. The chain employs TRBV6-6 and TRBJ2-1; perhaps TRBD2 as D (5 bases). CDR3 size: 14 residues. Germline assignment: CDR1 MNHNY and CDR2 SVGAGI (reference sequence). V was shortened by 7 bases and J by 4 bases, with 14 bases between the two germline ends.

This clonotype has ten or more counts. The chain uses TRBV27 and TRBJ2-2; D gene unclear. The V gene lost 5 bases and the J gene lost 2 bases, with 12 bases spanning the gap. Germline V gene lookup returns CDR1 MNHEY and CDR2 SMNVEV (reference sequence). The CDR3 is 15 amino acids. The CDR3 nucleotides read TGTGCCAGCAGTCCTCGGACGGTTAACACCGGGGAGCTGTTTTTT. Translated, it gives CASSPRTVNTGELFF.

This clonotype was seen many times. CDR3 sequence reads: CASSLAGSSTDTQYF. As DNA, the CDR3 is TGTGCCAGCAGCTTAGCGGGGTCCAGCACAGATACGCAGTATTTT. The V and J genes are TRBV11-3 and TRBJ2-3, with D tentatively TRBD2 (5 bases). The V gene lost 1 base and the J gene lost 0 bases, with 8 bases spanning the gap. Germline V gene lookup returns CDR1 SGHNT and CDR2 YENEEA. The CDR3 spans 15 residues.

This clonotype was seen a handful of times. The chain has TRBV6-4 and TRBJ2-3; 7 nucleotides match TRBD1. Germline-derived CDR1 and CDR2 are MRHNA and SNTAGT. This CDR3 is built from 15 residues. The V segment lost 0 bases and the J segment 4 bases; nucleotides outside the gene matches: 4. The CDR3 DNA sequence: TGTGCCAGCAGTGACTCTACAGGGGCCGCAGATACGCAGTATTTT. It encodes CASSDSTGAADTQYF.